These 14 T cell receptor beta chains share one sample of origin, sequenced in a study of shared clonotypes between healthy human individuals. Assay used: immunoSEQ multiplex PCR; TCRdb lists only in-frame clones, some missing. Of around 1.6 million clones listed, roughly 98% are singletons. Sequencing was carried out using naive CD4+ T cells sorted from blood. The subset here: CD45RA+ positively selected. Source of these receptors: a man under 40 in good health.

The chain couples TRBV28 to TRBJ2-7; D perhaps matches TRBD1 (6 bases). Germline assignment: CDR1 MDHEN and CDR2 SYDVKM. This CDR3 has 14 amino acids. Trimming took 1 base from V and 3 from J, leaving 10 bases between them. The CDR3 bases are TGTGCCAGCAGTTTATACAGGGAAGTCTACGAGCAGTACTTC. The encoded protein is CASSLYREVYEQYF.

The V gene is TRBV2, the J gene TRBJ2-5; D may match TRBD1 or TRBD2 (7 bases each). Trimming shortened V by 6 bases and J by 5 bases, and 16 bases separated the two germline ends. The CDR3 contains 14 residues. Germline CDR1 SNHLY, CDR2 FYNNEI. CDR3 loop: CASSKRQGGETQYF. Here the CDR3 DNA reads TGTGCCAGCAGCAAACGACAGGGAGGGGAGACCCAGTACTTC.

This chain connects TRBV20-1 to TRBJ2-3, with 9 bases lining up with TRBD2. The length of the CDR3 is 11 residues. After removal of 7 bases from V and 5 bases from J, the junction contained 1 base not matched to a gene. Germline V gene lookup returns CDR1 DFQATT and CDR2 SNEGSKA (reference sequence). CDR3 sequence: CSVAGVDTQYF. CDR3 DNA sequence: TGCAGTGTAGCGGGAGTAGATACGCAGTATTTT.

The V gene is TRBV28, the J gene TRBJ1-5, with D tentatively TRBD1 (5 bases). CDR1 is MDHEN, CDR2 SYDVKM, per germline. Trimming took off 2 bases at V and 6 bases at J, with 14 bases between the two ends. The CDR3 sequence is 15 residues long. CDR3 nucleotides: TGTGCCAGCAGTTTAAAAGGGGATGCTAGTCAGCCCCAGCATTTT. It specifies CASSLKGDASQPQHF.

The gene calls are TRBV28 and TRBJ1-5; 8 positions agree with TRBD1. The CDR3 loop spans 16 amino acids. The germline gives CDR1 MDHEN, CDR2 SYDVKM. With 5 bases clipped from V and 2 bases from J, the junction kept 8 bases outside the gene matches. The CDR3 DNA reads TGTGCCAGCAGTGGCAGGGGGCCGATTGGCAATCAGCCCCAGCATTTT. The encoded protein is CASSGRGPIGNQPQHF.

This clone was recorded only once. The V call is TRBV18, the J call TRBJ2-7, with 7 bases aligning to TRBD2. This CDR3 spans 15 amino acids. The V segment lost 3 bases and the J segment 2 bases; nucleotides outside the gene matches: 7. The V gene's germline CDR1 is KGHSH and CDR2 LQKENI. CDR3 in amino acids: CASSPSEGLAYEQYF. CDR3 DNA sequence: TGTGCCAGCTCACCCTCCGAAGGACTAGCCTACGAGCAGTACTTC.

The chain combines TRBV6-1 with TRBJ2-7, with a weak D call TRBD1 (6 bases). This CDR3 has 15 residues. V was cut by 4 bases and J by 0 bases, with 13 bases left in between. Per germline, CDR1 MNHNS and CDR2 SASEGT. Here the CDR3 reads CASSVRDNGSYEQYF. Written as DNA, the CDR3 is TGTGCCAGCAGTGTACGGGACAACGGCTCCTACGAGCAGTACTTC.

This clone was picked up one time. This sequence joins TRBV7-2 and TRBJ2-7; 8 nucleotides align to TRBD2. CDR1 is SGHTA, CDR2 FQGNSA, per germline. V lost 0 bases, J lost 3 bases, and 7 bases stayed unmatched. The CDR3 runs to 16 residues. CDR3 sequence (DNA): TGTGCCAGCAGCTTAGCGGGAATAGCGGGATACTACGAGCAGTACTTC. The encoded protein is CASSLAGIAGYYEQYF. Together with reference TRBV7-2 and TRBJ2-7, the CDR3 gives the full variable domain: GAGVSQSPSNKVTEKGKDVELRCDPISGHTALYWYRQSLGQGLEFLIYFQGNSAPDKSGLPSDRFSAERTGGSVSTLTIQRTQQEDSAVYLCASSLAGIAGYYEQYFGPGTRLTVT.

In this sample, this clone turned up once. The rearrangement joins TRBV11-3 to TRBJ2-7, with unresolved D. Germline loops: CDR1 SGHNT, CDR2 YENEEA. The CDR3 has 13 residues. V dropped 6 bases and J dropped 3 bases, with 12 bases sitting between them. The CDR3 DNA is TGTGCCAGCAGAGACCTTGACCTCTACGAGCAGTACTTC. Encoded protein: CASRDLDLYEQYF.

The rearrangement links TRBV2 to TRBJ2-7, with 9 bases matching TRBD1. This CDR3 is built from 12 residues. Germline values: CDR1 SNHLY, CDR2 FYNNEI. V lost 8 bases, J lost 4 bases, and 3 bases stayed unmatched. In DNA, the CDR3 is TGTGCCAGCGGACAGGGGCCTTACGAGCAGTACTTC. Translation gives CASGQGPYEQYF.

The rearrangement links TRBV11-2 to TRBJ1-2; TRBD1 matches 10 bases. V dropped 1 base and J dropped 4; count of bases not matched to a gene: 12. The CDR3 covers 18 residues. CDR1 and CDR2 (germline): SGHAT, FQNNGV. CDR3 residues: CASSLGTGGMRGFYGYTF. For the CDR3, the DNA is TGTGCCAGCAGCTTAGGGACAGGGGGTATGCGGGGATTCTATGGCTACACCTTC. The whole variable domain, remainder taken from reference TRBV11-2 and TRBJ1-2, is EAGVAQSPRYKIIEKRQSVAFWCNPISGHATLYWYQQILGQGPKLLIQFQNNGVVDDSQLPKDRFSAERLKGVDSTLKIQPAKLEDSAVYLCASSLGTGGMRGFYGYTFGSGTRLTVV.

In the case of this clone: Other DNA variants within this sample encode the same CDR3. The chain recombines TRBV7-2 with TRBJ2-5; no clear D gene. This CDR3 is 12 amino acids long. V was trimmed by 1 base and J by 5 bases, leaving 5 bases between them. CDR1 SGHTA and CDR2 FQGNSA come from the germline V gene. The CDR3 coding sequence is TGTGCCAGCAGCTTAGATAGGGAGACCCAGTACTTC. This gives the protein CASSLDRETQYF.

With respect to this clone: The sample has other DNA sequences that encode this CDR3 too. The V call is TRBV5-1, the J call TRBJ1-1; maybe TRBD1 (6 bases). CDR1 SGHRS and CDR2 YFSETQ come from the germline V gene. V gave up 0 bases and J gave up 3 bases, with 9 bases separating them. This CDR3 has 14 residues. The CDR3 is CASSLVPGDTEAFF. The CDR3 nucleotides are TGCGCCAGCAGCTTGGTTCCAGGGGACACTGAAGCTTTCTTT.

This clone was recorded only once. Other DNA sequences in this specimen translate into the identical CDR3. V is TRBV7-9 and J is TRBJ2-1; the D is unclear. V was cut by 3 bases and J by 4 bases, with 4 bases left in between. Looked up from germline, CDR1 is SEHNR and CDR2 is FQNEAQ (reference sequence). This CDR3 contains 12 residues. CDR3 nucleotide sequence: TGTGCCAGCAGCTTTTCGTACAATGAGCAGTTCTTC. It encodes CASSFSYNEQFF.